This paragraph covers one T cell receptor (beta chain) sequence. These data come from a study of neoadjuvant nivolumab and ipilimumab in lung cancer. Trimming stripped 3 bases from V and 1 base from J, with 11 bases between. The CDR3 is 15 residues long. Germline CDR1 and CDR2: KGHSH and LQKENI. Profiling relied on immunoSEQ multiplex PCR, and the TCRdb table lists in-frame clones only, not all of them. The repertoire holds 8,000 to 9,500 clones, with roughly 83% as singletons. The clonotype originates from an adult with non-small cell lung cancer. Sequencing used adjacent normal lung tissue, obtained after neoadjuvant nivolumab, alone or with ipilimumab, at or shortly before surgery. V gene TRBV18 combines with J gene TRBJ2-3, with D unclear. Here the CDR3 DNA reads TGTGCCAGCTCACCTTACAACGCCGGCACAGATACGCAGTATTTT. Translated, it gives CASSPYNAGTDTQYF.